The 29 T cell receptor beta chains reported below all come from one sample, sequenced in a study of T cell responses to AZD1222 COVID-19 vaccine. Sequencing used immunoSEQ multiplex PCR; TCRdb keeps in-frame clones, though not all of them. Of approximately 160,000 clones detected, about 85% appear once; the ten largest clones hold about 2.5%. Sample: peripheral blood, taken on day 0 of AZD1222 vaccination. Receptors were obtained from an adult in good health.

The chain joins TRBV28 to TRBJ1-2; D is unclear. Germline V gives CDR1 MDHEN, CDR2 SYDVKM. Trimming shortened V by 7 bases and J by 4 bases, and 19 bases separated the two germline ends. The CDR3 has 15 amino acids. CDR3 DNA sequence: TGTGCCAGCACTCTAGGACGCACGTCGGTCTATGGCTACACCTTC. It yields the protein CASTLGRTSVYGYTF.

The rearrangement links TRBV2 to TRBJ1-1, with a possible D match to TRBD1 (5 bases). With 9 bases removed from V and 4 bases from J, the gap between germline ends came to 21 bases. The CDR3 length is 15 residues. The V gene's germline CDR1 is SNHLY and CDR2 FYNNEI. As DNA, the CDR3 is TGTGCCAGTAGAGAGATTGGGGCGTTGGGCACTGAAGCTTTCTTT. This sequence encodes CASREIGALGTEAFF.

The gene calls are TRBV5-8 and TRBJ1-5, with D unresolved. The CDR3 extends over 15 amino acids. The germline V gene has CDR1 SGHTS and CDR2 YDEGEE. The V and J ends lost 0 bases and 2 bases respectively, with 9 bases between them. Written as DNA, the CDR3 is TGTGCCAGCAGCTTGGGGAGGGTTGGCAATCAGCCCCAGCATTTT. It specifies CASSLGRVGNQPQHF.

V gene TRBV5-6 combines with J gene TRBJ2-1; D is uncertain. Germline V lookup: CDR1 SGHDT, CDR2 YYEEEE. V lost 6 bases, J lost 9 bases, and 13 bases lay in between. The CDR3 covers 12 residues. The CDR3 protein is CASKFPAGEQFF. In DNA form, the CDR3 reads TGTGCCAGCAAGTTCCCTGCTGGTGAGCAGTTCTTC.

This chain uses TRBV19 with TRBJ2-1; 7 bases agree with TRBD1. With 7 bases clipped from V and 2 bases from J, the junction kept 8 bases outside the gene matches. Looked up from germline, CDR1 is LNHDA and CDR2 is SQIVND (reference sequence). The length of the CDR3 is 15 residues. The DNA of the CDR3 is TGTGCCAGTACCAACTCTCAGGGGGCCTACAATGAGCAGTTCTTC. As protein: CASTNSQGAYNEQFF.

This chain links TRBV7-9 with TRBJ1-2, with D perhaps TRBD1 (5 bases). From germline, CDR1 is SEHNR and CDR2 FQNEAQ (reference sequence). The CDR3 contains 14 residues. The ends were cut back, 1 base at V and 8 bases at J, with 14 bases in the middle. CDR3: CASSLGGQGGGYTF. In DNA form, the CDR3 reads TGTGCCAGCAGCTTAGGGGGCCAGGGCGGCGGCTACACCTTC.

The genes are TRBV2 and TRBJ2-5; 12 bases are shared with TRBD1. Germline V gene data show CDR1 as SNHLY and CDR2 as FYNNEI. Germline trimming cut 5 bases from V and 5 bases from J; bases unmatched to any gene: 3. There are 14 residues in the CDR3. This CDR3 reads CASSQGQGAETQYF. The CDR3 bases are TGTGCCAGCAGTCAGGGACAGGGGGCCGAGACCCAGTACTTC.

The chain couples TRBV27 to TRBJ1-2; 10 nucleotides align to TRBD1. The CDR3 has 12 residues. The V segment lost 6 bases and the J segment 7 bases; nucleotides outside the gene matches: 2. CDR1 MNHEY and CDR2 SMNVEV come from the germline V gene (reference sequence). CDR3 nucleotide sequence: TGTGCCAGCAGGACAGGGGGCTTTGGCTACACCTTC. It codes for CASRTGGFGYTF.

The J gene is TRBJ2-5, the V gene TRBV5-1, with TRBD2 as a possible D gene (6 bases). The CDR3 sequence is 14 residues long. The germline V gene encodes CDR1 SGHRS and CDR2 YFSETQ. The V end was cut by 4 bases, the J end by 1 base, with 11 bases between. The CDR3 reads CASSPWGGQETQYF. The DNA of the CDR3 is TGCGCCAGCAGCCCCTGGGGAGGCCAAGAGACCCAGTACTTC.

CDR3 loop: CASSEGERLQETQYF. In DNA, the CDR3 is TGTGCCAGCAGTGAGGGCGAGCGGCTCCAAGAGACCCAGTACTTC. The chain links TRBV25-1 to TRBJ2-5, with a tentative D call TRBD2 (5 bases). Germline CDR1 reads MGHDK; CDR2 reads SYGVNS. V shed 3 bases and J shed 1 base, with 12 bases lying between them. This CDR3 contains 15 residues.

The chain couples TRBV28 to TRBJ2-7; TRBD1 aligns across 8 bases. Per germline, CDR1 MDHEN and CDR2 SYDVKM. The CDR3 length is 13 residues. With 2 bases clipped from V and 5 bases from J, the junction kept 2 bases outside the gene matches. The CDR3 reads CASSLVQGDEQYF. The CDR3 DNA follows: TGTGCCAGCAGTTTAGTACAGGGGGACGAGCAGTACTTC.

The chain employs TRBV19 and TRBJ2-1; 13 bases are a match to TRBD2. CDR1 and CDR2 from the germline V gene are LNHDA and SQIVND (reference sequence). This CDR3 spans 18 amino acids. Germline trimming cut 1 base from V and 3 bases from J; bases unmatched to any gene: 6. For the CDR3, the DNA is TGTGCCAGTAGTATAGGGCCTCGGACTAGCGGGGGCTACAATGAGCAGTTCTTC. Its translation: CASSIGPRTSGGYNEQFF.

The chain links TRBV4-2 to TRBJ2-7; 11 positions agree with TRBD2. CDR3 length equals 16 residues. J gave up 7 bases and V 3 bases, and 11 bases lay outside the gene matches. The V gene's germline CDR1 is LGHNA and CDR2 YNFKEQ. The CDR3 region is CASSQRFSGRAGEQYF. The CDR3 DNA reads TGTGCCAGCAGCCAGAGGTTTAGCGGGAGGGCGGGGGAGCAGTACTTC.

This clone was recorded a few times. The chain combines TRBV28 with TRBJ1-5; D is undetermined. Trimming took 1 base from V and 3 from J, leaving 13 bases between them. The germline gives CDR1 MDHEN, CDR2 SYDVKM. This CDR3 is built from 16 residues. CDR3 amino acids: CASSLYSSSPNQPQHF. DNA for the CDR3: TGTGCCAGCAGTTTATATTCGTCCAGCCCCAATCAGCCCCAGCATTTT.

The chain carries TRBV19 and TRBJ1-2; D gene ambiguous. Germline CDR1 is LNHDA and CDR2 is SQIVND (reference sequence). The V gene lost 9 bases and the J gene lost 0 bases, with 11 bases spanning the gap. The CDR3 consists of 13 residues. The CDR3 DNA sequence: TGTGCCAGCCGGGTGGGATCTAACTATGGCTACACCTTC. This codes for CASRVGSNYGYTF.

The V and J genes are TRBV18 and TRBJ1-2; D gene uncertain. Trimming took off 1 base at V and 5 bases at J, with 5 bases between the two ends. This CDR3 has 12 amino acids. Germline loops: CDR1 KGHSH, CDR2 LQKENI. CDR3 sequence (DNA): TGTGCCAGCTCACCACGGGAATATGGCTACACCTTC. Its protein is CASSPREYGYTF.

The rearrangement links TRBV9 to TRBJ1-3; D perhaps matches TRBD1 (5 bases). The CDR3 has 15 amino acids. V dropped 5 bases and J dropped 0 bases, with 12 bases sitting between them. CDR1 and CDR2 from the germline V gene are SGDLS and YYNGEE. The CDR3 region is CASSLRGSSGNTIYF. The CDR3 DNA reads TGTGCCAGCAGTCTCCGGGGCTCCTCTGGAAACACCATATATTTT.

The genes are TRBV6-4 and TRBJ1-1, with D maybe TRBD1 (6 bases). Trimming removed 0 bases from V and 3 bases from J, with 20 bases in between. CDR3 length: 18 amino acids. Germline-derived CDR1 and CDR2 are MRHNA and SNTAGT. Here the CDR3 DNA reads TGTGCCAGCAGTGACTCAGTGGGGGGCCGAGGAAAATACACTGAAGCTTTCTTT. Translation gives CASSDSVGGRGKYTEAFF.

The chain is built from TRBV6-1 and TRBJ2-5; D is uncertain. Trimming took off 3 bases at V and 2 bases at J, with 7 bases between the two ends. CDR1 MNHNS and CDR2 SASEGT come from the germline V gene. CDR3 length: 13 amino acids. CDR3 bases: TGTGCCAGCAGTGAGGACCTACAAGAGACCCAGTACTTC. This translates into CASSEDLQETQYF.

The V gene is TRBV28, the J gene TRBJ2-7; possibly TRBD1 for D (7 bases). The CDR3 has 15 residues. V lost 1 base to trimming and J lost 7 bases, with 17 bases between them. Germline-derived CDR1 and CDR2 are MDHEN and SYDVKM. The CDR3 sequence: CASSLYRGRGREQYF. As DNA, the CDR3 is TGTGCCAGCAGTTTATATCGGGGCAGGGGGAGGGAGCAGTACTTC.

This clone was recorded a few times. This chain links TRBV24-1 with TRBJ1-2; possible D gene TRBD1, 5 bases. The ends were cut back, 3 bases at V and 4 bases at J, with 14 bases in the middle. This CDR3 contains 15 residues. Germline lookup yields CDR1 KGHDR and CDR2 SFDVKD. This CDR3 is CATSDGGEQLYGYTF. CDR3 in DNA: TGTGCCACCAGTGATGGGGGGGAGCAACTCTATGGCTACACCTTC.

This sequence joins TRBV19 and TRBJ1-3; TRBD1 aligns across 9 bases. This CDR3 is 15 amino acids long. Germline CDR1 is LNHDA and CDR2 is SQIVND (reference sequence). The V segment lost 7 bases and the J segment 2 bases; nucleotides outside the gene matches: 6. CDR3 DNA: TGTGCCAGTAATCAACAGGGGGCAGCTGGAAACACCATATATTTT. The encoded protein is CASNQQGAAGNTIYF.

This clone has more than one count but fewer than ten. The rearrangement links TRBV7-9 to TRBJ2-7, with 7 bases identical to TRBD1. Trimming at V came to 5 bases and at J to 1 base, leaving 8 bases not matched to a gene. The CDR3 length is 15 residues. Per the germline V gene, CDR1 is SEHNR and CDR2 is FQNEAQ (reference sequence). The CDR3 loop is CASSVGQAISYEQYF. CDR3 in DNA: TGTGCCAGCAGCGTCGGACAGGCCATATCCTACGAGCAGTACTTC.

This sequence joins TRBV27 and TRBJ1-4; weak D call: TRBD1 (6 bases). Germline V gene sequence: CDR1 MNHEY, CDR2 SMNVEV (reference sequence). V lost 5 bases and J 8 bases, leaving 15 bases between the germline ends. CDR3 length: 14 residues. Here the CDR3 reads CASSRGRRGEKLFF. The DNA of the CDR3 is TGTGCCAGCAGTCGAGGGCGGAGGGGGGAAAAACTGTTTTTT.

CDR3 bases: TGCAGTGCTAGTGTCGGTGCACGAGGCTACACCTTC. Translation gives CSASVGARGYTF. V usage is TRBV20-1 and J usage is TRBJ1-2; D unresolved. This CDR3 is built from 12 residues. Trimming cost V 3 bases and J 8 bases, with 13 bases left between them. CDR1 and CDR2 from the germline V gene are DFQATT and SNEGSKA (reference sequence).

CDR3 amino acids: CASSLAMGTENEKLFF. The CDR3 nucleotides are TGTGCCAGCAGCTTAGCGATGGGGACAGAGAATGAAAAACTGTTTTTT. V gene TRBV7-6 combines with J gene TRBJ1-4; 7 positions match TRBD1. There are 16 residues in the CDR3. After removal of 0 bases from V and 5 bases from J, the junction contained 6 bases not matched to a gene. Germline CDR1 SGHVS, CDR2 FNYEAQ.

V usage is TRBV7-2 and J usage is TRBJ1-1; D is unclear. The CDR3 length is 13 residues. The ends were cut back, 4 bases at V and 3 bases at J, with 9 bases in the middle. Per the germline V gene, CDR1 is SGHTA and CDR2 is FQGNSA. CDR3 in amino acids: CASSSTAYTEAFF. CDR3 nucleotide sequence: TGTGCCAGCAGCTCCACAGCTTACACTGAAGCTTTCTTT.

The CDR3 region is CASTRQAPGGTPGNTIYF. Here the CDR3 DNA reads TGTGCCAGTACCCGCCAGGCGCCTGGGGGGACTCCTGGAAACACCATATATTTT. The rearrangement links TRBV19 to TRBJ1-3; perhaps TRBD1 as D (5 bases). The CDR3 extends over 18 amino acids. Germline CDR1 is LNHDA and CDR2 is SQIVND (reference sequence). V lost 7 bases to trimming and J lost 2 bases, with 24 bases between them.

J is TRBJ1-2 and V is TRBV2; D gene unclear. V was cut by 10 bases and J by 0 bases, with 18 bases left in between. Germline values: CDR1 SNHLY, CDR2 FYNNEI. This CDR3 contains 15 residues. This CDR3 is CANSKGGTANYGYTF. The CDR3, as DNA: TGTGCCAACTCAAAGGGAGGAACCGCTAACTATGGCTACACCTTC.